These 14 T cell receptor beta chains originate from one sample sequenced in a study of naive CD8 T cells in extremely preterm neonates. Sequencing was performed with immunoSEQ multiplex PCR; in TCRdb, only in-frame clones are kept and a portion is missing. The sample carries 5,500 to 8,500 clones, 95% to 98% recorded once. The sequencing input was naive CD8+ T cells from blood. Receptors originate from a human donor in good health.

DNA of the CDR3: TGCGCCAGCAGCTTGGTCACAGGGGGGCCCGGGGAGCTGTTTTTT. This sequence encodes CASSLVTGGPGELFF. The rearrangement joins TRBV5-1 to TRBJ2-2; 8 bases agree with TRBD1. There are 15 residues in the CDR3. Germline values: CDR1 SGHRS, CDR2 YFSETQ. V shed 0 bases and J 6 bases; nucleotides not matched to a gene: 4.

This chain joins TRBV28 and TRBJ2-7; TRBD1 matches at 7 bases. This CDR3 is built from 14 residues. The V gene's germline CDR1 is MDHEN and CDR2 SYDVKM. Trimming at V came to 5 bases and at J to 6 bases, leaving 10 bases not matched to a gene. The CDR3 DNA follows: TGTGCCAGCAGTCCCCGTGAACAGGGGTCCGAGCAGTACTTC. This sequence encodes CASSPREQGSEQYF.

V usage is TRBV11-2 and J usage is TRBJ2-5; perhaps TRBD1 as D (5 bases). Trimming left V 4 bases short and J 5 bases short, with 14 bases between. Looked up from germline, CDR1 is SGHAT and CDR2 is FQNNGV. This CDR3 is built from 14 residues. The CDR3: CASSSQGRQETQYF. In DNA, the CDR3 is TGTGCCAGCAGCTCCCAGGGTAGGCAGGAGACCCAGTACTTC.

The table lists this clone with a count of one. This sequence joins TRBV7-6 and TRBJ2-7; the D gene is possibly TRBD1 (6 bases). CDR1 is SGHVS and CDR2 is FNYEAQ in the germline V gene. Trimming pared 4 bases from V and 0 bases from J, leaving 7 bases between. The CDR3 covers 13 residues. CDR3 nucleotides: TGTGCCAGCAGCTCAGGGGTCTCCTACGAGCAGTACTTC. This encodes CASSSGVSYEQYF.

The chain employs TRBV4-3 and TRBJ2-7, with 7 nucleotides matching TRBD1. The CDR3 runs to 15 residues. Germline assignment: CDR1 LGHNA and CDR2 YSLEER. With V trimmed by 0 bases and J by 3 bases, 5 bases remained unmatched. The chain's CDR3 is CASSQDPGGSYEQYF. In nucleotides, the CDR3 is TGCGCCAGCAGCCAAGACCCAGGGGGTAGCTACGAGCAGTACTTC.

In its sample, this clone was seen once. V is TRBV15 and J is TRBJ2-2; 7 bases align to TRBD2. Germline CDR1 LNHNV, CDR2 YYDKDF (reference sequence). This CDR3 spans 17 amino acids. Trimming removed 5 bases from V and 4 bases from J; junction bases left unmatched: 13. CDR3: CATSSRGERWGTGELFF. CDR3 in DNA: TGTGCCACCAGCTCCCGGGGGGAGCGGTGGGGCACCGGGGAGCTGTTTTTT.

V usage is TRBV28 and J usage is TRBJ1-6, with 9 nucleotides matching TRBD1. This CDR3 comprises 14 residues. Germline CDR1 and CDR2: MDHEN and SYDVKM. Germline trimming cut 6 bases from V and 6 bases from J; bases unmatched to any gene: 3. This CDR3 reads CASSRDRANSPLHF. DNA for the CDR3: TGTGCCAGCAGCCGGGACAGGGCTAATTCACCCCTCCACTTT.

This chain connects TRBV19 to TRBJ1-4, with a tentative D call TRBD1 (6 bases). V was cut by 5 bases and J by 11 bases, with 18 bases left in between. Germline CDR1 is LNHDA and CDR2 is SQIVND (reference sequence). The CDR3 has 14 residues. CDR3 sequence (DNA): TGTGCCAGTAGTGAGGTGGGGGCCTTTGGGAAACTGTTTTTT. Protein: CASSEVGAFGKLFF.

The J gene is TRBJ1-6, the V gene TRBV11-2; tentative D call: TRBD1 (5 bases). Germline values: CDR1 SGHAT, CDR2 FQNNGV. CDR3 size: 18 residues. V lost 5 bases and J 0 bases, leaving 17 bases between the germline ends. The CDR3 loop reads CASSPQGSLSSYNSPLHF. The CDR3 DNA sequence: TGTGCCAGCAGCCCGCAGGGATCCCTTAGCTCCTATAATTCACCCCTCCACTTT.

This clone was recorded once. CDR3 bases: TGTGCCAGCAGCCAGGTCGCGGGGCCACTGACCCAGTACTTC. Residues: CASSQVAGPLTQYF. This chain joins TRBV11-2 and TRBJ2-5, with TRBD2 as a possible D gene (6 bases). CDR1 is SGHAT and CDR2 is FQNNGV in the germline V gene. V was pared by 5 bases and J by 7 bases, with 17 bases between. This CDR3 is built from 14 residues.

CDR3 residues: CASSETGGRSPLHF. The CDR3 DNA reads TGTGCCAGCAGCGAGACAGGGGGACGGTCACCCCTCCACTTT. This sequence joins TRBV9 and TRBJ1-6, with 9 bases identical to TRBD1. CDR1 and CDR2 (germline): SGDLS, YYNGEE. V trimming: 3 bases; J trimming: 10 bases; junction bases outside the gene matches: 5. There are 14 residues in the CDR3.

The chain combines TRBV7-3 with TRBJ2-2, with a weak D call TRBD2 (7 bases). Per germline, CDR1 SGHTA and CDR2 FQGTGA. CDR3 size: 13 residues. Trimming shortened V by 5 bases and J by 6 bases, and 10 bases separated the two germline ends. The CDR3 sequence: CASSPGGPGELFF. The DNA for the CDR3 is TGTGCCAGCAGCCCGGGGGGCCCCGGGGAGCTGTTTTTT. Variable domain in full (rest from reference TRBV7-3 and TRBJ2-2): GAGVSQTPSNKVTEKGKYVELRCDPISGHTALYWYRQSLGQGPEFLIYFQGTGAADDSGLPNDRFFAVRPEGSVSTLKIQRTERGDSAVYLCASSPGGPGELFFGEGSRLTVL.

The gene calls are TRBV27 and TRBJ1-2, with a weak D call TRBD1 (6 bases). The CDR3 runs to 14 residues. CDR1 and CDR2 from the germline V gene are MNHEY and SMNVEV (reference sequence). V lost 2 bases, J lost 0 bases, and 7 bases lay in between. The CDR3 coding sequence is TGTGCCAGCAGTTTAACAGGGTCTAACTATGGCTACACCTTC. Its translation: CASSLTGSNYGYTF.

This chain joins TRBV28 and TRBJ2-7; maybe TRBD2 (5 bases). The CDR3 runs 15 residues. Trimming stripped 3 bases from V and 3 bases from J, with 15 bases between. The germline V gene has CDR1 MDHEN and CDR2 SYDVKM. The CDR3 protein is CASSFGEGAHYEQYF. CDR3 sequence (DNA): TGTGCCAGCAGTTTCGGCGAGGGAGCCCACTACGAGCAGTACTTC. The entire variable domain, with the rest obtained from reference TRBV28 and TRBJ2-7, is as follows: DVKVTQSSRYLVKRTGEKVFLECVQDMDHENMFWYRQDPGLGLRLIYFSYDVKMKEKGDIPEGYSVSREKKERFSLILESASTNQTSMYLCASSFGEGAHYEQYFGPGTRLTVT.